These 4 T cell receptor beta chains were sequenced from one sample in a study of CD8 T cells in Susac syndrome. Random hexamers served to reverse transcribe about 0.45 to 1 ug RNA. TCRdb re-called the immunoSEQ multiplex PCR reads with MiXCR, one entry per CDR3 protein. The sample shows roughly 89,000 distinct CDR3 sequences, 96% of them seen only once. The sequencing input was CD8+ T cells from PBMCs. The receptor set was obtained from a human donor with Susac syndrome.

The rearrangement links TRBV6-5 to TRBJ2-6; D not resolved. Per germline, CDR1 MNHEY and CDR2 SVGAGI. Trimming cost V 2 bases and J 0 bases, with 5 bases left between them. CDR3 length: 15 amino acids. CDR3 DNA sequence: TGTGCCAGCAGTTACCTGCGCTCTGGGGCCAACGTCCTGACTTTC. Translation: CASSYLRSGANVLTF.

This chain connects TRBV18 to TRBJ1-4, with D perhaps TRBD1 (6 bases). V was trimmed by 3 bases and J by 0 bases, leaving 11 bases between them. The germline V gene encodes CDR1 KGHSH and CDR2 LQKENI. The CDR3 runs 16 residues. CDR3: CASSPPGETTNEKLFF. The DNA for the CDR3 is TGTGCCAGCTCACCCCCAGGGGAGACAACTAATGAAAAACTGTTTTTT.

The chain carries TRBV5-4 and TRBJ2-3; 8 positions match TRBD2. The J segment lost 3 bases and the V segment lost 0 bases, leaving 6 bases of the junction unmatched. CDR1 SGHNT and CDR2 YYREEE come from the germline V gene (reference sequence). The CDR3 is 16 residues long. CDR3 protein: CASSLVGGGRTDTQYF. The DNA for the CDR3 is TGTGCCAGCAGCTTGGTCGGGGGGGGAAGGACAGATACGCAGTATTTT.

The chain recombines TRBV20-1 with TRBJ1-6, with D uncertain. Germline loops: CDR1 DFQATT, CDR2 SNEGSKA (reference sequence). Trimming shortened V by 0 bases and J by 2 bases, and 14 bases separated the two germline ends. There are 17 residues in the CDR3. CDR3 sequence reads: CSARDPFKDTYNSPLHF. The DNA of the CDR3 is TGCAGTGCTAGAGATCCATTCAAGGATACCTATAATTCACCCCTCCACTTT.